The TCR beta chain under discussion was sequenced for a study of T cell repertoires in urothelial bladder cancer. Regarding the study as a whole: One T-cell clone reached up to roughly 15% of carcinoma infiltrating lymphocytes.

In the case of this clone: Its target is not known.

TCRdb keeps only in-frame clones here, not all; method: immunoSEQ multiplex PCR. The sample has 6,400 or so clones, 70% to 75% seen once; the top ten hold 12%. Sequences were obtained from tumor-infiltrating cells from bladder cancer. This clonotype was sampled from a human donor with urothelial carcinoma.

The CDR3: CASSVGMPDTQYF. CDR3 DNA sequence: TGTGCCAGCAGCGTAGGGATGCCAGATACGCAGTATTTT. The rearrangement joins TRBV9 to TRBJ2-3; D not certain. The CDR3 extends over 13 amino acids. The germline V gene encodes CDR1 SGDLS and CDR2 YYNGEE. V lost 0 bases to trimming and J lost 4 bases, with 6 bases between them.